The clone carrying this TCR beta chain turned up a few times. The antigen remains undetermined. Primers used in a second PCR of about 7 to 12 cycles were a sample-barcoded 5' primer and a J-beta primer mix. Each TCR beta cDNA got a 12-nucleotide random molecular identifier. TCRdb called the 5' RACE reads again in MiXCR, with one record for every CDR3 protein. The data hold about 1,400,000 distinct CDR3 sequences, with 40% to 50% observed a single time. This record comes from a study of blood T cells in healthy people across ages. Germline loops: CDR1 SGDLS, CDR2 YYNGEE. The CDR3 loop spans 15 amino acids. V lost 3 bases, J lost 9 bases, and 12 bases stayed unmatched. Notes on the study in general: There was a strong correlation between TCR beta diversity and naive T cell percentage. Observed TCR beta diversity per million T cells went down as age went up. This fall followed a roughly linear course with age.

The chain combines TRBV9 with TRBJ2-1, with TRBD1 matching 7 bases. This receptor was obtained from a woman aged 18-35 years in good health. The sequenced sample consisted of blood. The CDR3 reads CASSGQGEGVGEQFF. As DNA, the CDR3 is TGTGCCAGCAGCGGCCAGGGGGAAGGGGTGGGTGAGCAGTTCTTC.